This T cell receptor beta chain was sequenced for a study of T cells in Graves' hyperthyroidism and ophthalmopathy. Study-wide points: Blood also showed most of the thyroid clonotypes that were expanded above 0.001.

At least ten counts were recorded for this clonotype. What it binds is not known. Amplified TCR beta CDR3 regions came from RNA transcripts. First-round RT-PCR with HTBI primers amplified the TCR CDR3 region. TCRdb redid the calling of the multiplex PCR reads with MiXCR, one entry per CDR3 protein. This sample has about 350,000 distinct CDR3 sequences, with around 14% found just once. CDR1 SNHLY and CDR2 FYNNEI come from the germline V gene. The length of the CDR3 is 15 residues. Trimming cost V 6 bases and J 0 bases, with 12 bases left between them. These patients, aged 18 to 65, had recently diagnosed hyperthyroidism lasting under 2 months.

Specimen: blood. This chain uses TRBV2 with TRBJ1-5, with no clear D. This sequence was found in a woman in her thirties with Graves' hyperthyroidism. The DNA for the CDR3 is TGTGCCAGCAGAACCTCCCTTTATAGCAATCAGCCCCAGCATTTT. Translated: CASRTSLYSNQPQHF.